The TCR beta chain described here comes from a study of T-cell memory formation after mild COVID-19. Whole-study results and caveats: Clonal second-wave expansions that peaked on day 37 had unconfirmed SARS-CoV-2 specificity.

TCRdb redid the calling of the 5' RACE reads with MiXCR, one entry per CDR3 protein. The sample contains roughly 600,000 distinct CDR3 sequences, approximately 19% of which appear only once. At least ten counts were recorded for this clonotype. Its antigen is unknown. The CDR3 consists of 16 residues. Deletions cut 5 bases from V and 0 bases from J, with 14 bases between. Looked up from germline, CDR1 is SGHTA and CDR2 is FQGTGA. The sequenced sample was PBMCs or a T cell subset sorted from them (not recorded which). The TCR was taken from an adult woman who had mild COVID-19 (a few samples of this study predate the infection). Cell type and time point are not known. The chain couples TRBV7-3 to TRBJ2-1; maybe TRBD1 (5 bases). CDR3 amino acids: CASSTQGPSSYNEQFF. CDR3 nucleotide sequence: TGTGCCAGCAGCACCCAGGGTCCCAGCTCCTACAATGAGCAGTTCTTC.